These 10 T cell receptor beta chains were sequenced from one sample in a study of T cell repertoires in breast cancer. Unpaired genes were suppressed by blocking oligonucleotides during a second nested PCR. One entry per CDR3 protein, called by TCRdb with MiXCR from the emulsion pairing reads. Of roughly 40,000 distinct CDR3 sequences in the sample, around 45% are singletons; the top ten hold around three fifths. An expanded emulsion RT-PCR with primers for all TCR V genes paired CD8+ T cell chains. Sequenced input: CD8+ T cells. These receptor sequences come from a pool of human donors with breast cancer or a healthy control (not recorded which).

This clonotype has more than one count but fewer than ten. This chain uses TRBV6-5 with TRBJ1-2; D is uncertain. The ends were cut back, 0 bases at V and 8 bases at J, with 13 bases in the middle. The V gene's germline CDR1 is MNHEY and CDR2 SVGAGI. The CDR3 has 14 amino acids. CDR3 sequence: CASSYSGEPSGYTF. Written as DNA, the CDR3 is TGTGCCAGCAGTTACTCGGGAGAACCCTCGGGCTACACCTTC.

The chain joins TRBV7-9 to TRBJ1-2, with 9 positions matching TRBD1. This CDR3 spans 17 amino acids. Looked up from germline, CDR1 is SEHNR and CDR2 is FQNEAQ (reference sequence). V was pared by 6 bases and J by 4 bases, with 15 bases of the junction left unmatched. The CDR3 is CASRAGTGITEGYGYTF. The CDR3 nucleotides are TGTGCCAGCAGGGCCGGGACAGGGATTACGGAAGGCTATGGCTACACCTTC.

This clonotype was found once. The chain's CDR3 is CASRAPGGSRVTEAFF. Written as DNA, the CDR3 is TGTGCCAGCAGAGCTCCAGGGGGCAGTAGGGTTACTGAAGCTTTCTTT. The chain recombines TRBV6-1 with TRBJ1-1; 8 positions agree with TRBD1. Germline CDR1 is MNHNS and CDR2 is SASEGT. The CDR3 length is 16 residues. V was pared by 6 bases and J by 5 bases, with 14 bases of the junction left unmatched.

This clonotype has a handful of counts. This sequence joins TRBV7-3 and TRBJ2-1, with 8 bases fitting TRBD2. With 5 bases clipped from V and 8 bases from J, the junction kept 5 bases outside the gene matches. CDR3 size: 13 residues. The germline V gene has CDR1 SGHTA and CDR2 FQGTGA. DNA of the CDR3: TGTGCCAGCAGCCGGGGGGGCAATTATGAGCAGTTCTTC. This encodes CASSRGGNYEQFF.

This clonotype was detected only a few times. This rearrangement joins TRBV7-3 to TRBJ2-2; D unclear. The CDR3 runs 13 residues. Trimming left V 3 bases short and J 5 bases short, with 7 bases between. Germline V lookup: CDR1 SGHTA, CDR2 FQGTGA. As DNA, the CDR3 is TGTGCCAGCAGCTTGAAGAAGACCGGGGAGCTGTTTTTT. This sequence encodes CASSLKKTGELFF. The full variable domain, its missing parts supplied by reference TRBV7-3 and TRBJ2-2, is GAGVSQTPSNKVTEKGKYVELRCDPISGHTALYWYRQSLGQGPEFLIYFQGTGAADDSGLPNDRFFAVRPEGSVSTLKIQRTERGDSAVYLCASSLKKTGELFFGEGSRLTVL.

There are a few counts of this clonotype. The chain has TRBV2 and TRBJ1-1, with D uncertain. The CDR3 extends over 14 amino acids. Germline V lookup: CDR1 SNHLY, CDR2 FYNNEI. V lost 3 bases to trimming and J lost 3 bases, with 11 bases between them. CDR3 sequence: CASSDEGVDTEAFF. The CDR3 DNA reads as TGTGCCAGCAGTGACGAGGGTGTCGACACTGAAGCTTTCTTT.

Of note for this clonotype: A much larger clone is a single base away; this may be a read error. The gene calls are TRBV6-1 and TRBJ1-1; D is unresolved. This CDR3 contains 13 residues. The germline gives CDR1 MNHNS, CDR2 SASEGT. In DNA, the CDR3 is TGTGTCAGCAGAACGTTCTCGAACACTGAAGCTTTCTTT. It is translated as CVSRTFSNTEAFF.

The V and J genes are TRBV7-9 and TRBJ1-1; TRBD1 aligns across 7 bases. The germline V gene has CDR1 SEHNR and CDR2 FQNEAQ (reference sequence). With V trimmed by 3 bases and J by 4 bases, 5 bases remained unmatched. This CDR3 has 14 amino acids. Written as DNA, the CDR3 is TGTGCCAGCAGCTTTAGGGGGCAGGGCACTGAAGCTTTCTTT. Its translation: CASSFRGQGTEAFF.

As concerns this clonotype: At one boundary the junction diverges from the germline segment, which might be a read error. The chain combines TRBV25-1 with TRBJ2-2, with 7 positions matching TRBD2. Germline CDR1 is MGHDK and CDR2 is SYGVNS. This CDR3 comprises 15 residues. DNA of the CDR3: TGTGCCAGCAGTGGGACTAGTAACGTAGTCGGGGAGCTGTCTTTT. Residues: CASSGTSNVVGELSF.

This chain links TRBV7-6 with TRBJ2-3; D is unresolved. Germline CDR1 reads SGHVS; CDR2 reads FNYEAQ. Trimming pared 5 bases from V and 7 bases from J, leaving 10 bases between. This CDR3 is built from 12 residues. CDR3: CASSPPRNTQYF. As DNA, the CDR3 is TGTGCCAGCAGCCCTCCCCGGAATACGCAGTATTTT.